These 30 T cell receptor beta chains came from one sample sequenced in a study of blood T cell repertoires in COVID-19. Here immunoSEQ multiplex PCR was the method, and the copy in TCRdb shows in-frame clones only, minus some. The repertoire holds roughly 130,000 clones, with 75% to 90% as singletons. Specimen: PBMCs or T cells enriched from blood (not recorded which). The origin of the receptors is a woman between 45 and 60 years old who had recovered from COVID-19.

V and J are TRBV10-3 and TRBJ2-3; 7 bases are a match to TRBD2. Germline values: CDR1 ENHRY, CDR2 SYGVKD. This CDR3 contains 18 residues. J lost 1 base, V lost 0 bases, and 10 bases had no gene match. The CDR3 is CAISESPPGGGRTDTQYF. CDR3 nucleotide sequence: TGTGCCATCAGTGAGTCTCCCCCGGGGGGTGGTCGCACAGATACGCAGTATTTT.

The chain joins TRBV6-5 to TRBJ1-1, with a weak D call TRBD1 (5 bases). The V and J ends lost 6 bases and 3 bases respectively, with 17 bases between them. This CDR3 is 15 amino acids long. CDR1 and CDR2 from the germline V gene are MNHEY and SVGAGI. The CDR3 nucleotides read TGTGCCAGCAGACTACTAAGGGGAGGTTACACTGAAGCTTTCTTT. Its protein is CASRLLRGGYTEAFF.

The CDR3 region has the DNA TGTGCCAGCAGTGTTGCAGGGGCGAACAATTCACCCCTCCACTTT. Translated, it gives CASSVAGANNSPLHF. The V call is TRBV25-1, the J call TRBJ1-6, with a weak D call TRBD1 (6 bases). The CDR3 has 15 amino acids. Germline CDR1 MGHDK, CDR2 SYGVNS. With 4 bases removed from V and 7 bases from J, the gap between germline ends came to 14 bases.

The rearrangement uses TRBV9 and TRBJ2-7, with unresolved D. The CDR3 extends over 12 amino acids. Germline V gene sequence: CDR1 SGDLS, CDR2 YYNGEE. Between the trimmed V and J ends, which lost 4 bases and 6 bases, there was a span of 11 bases. The CDR3 loop reads CASSPPTGEQYF. The CDR3 coding sequence is TGTGCCAGCAGCCCCCCCACCGGCGAGCAGTACTTC.

This chain uses TRBV11-2 with TRBJ1-2, with D possibly matching TRBD1 (5 bases). CDR3 length: 12 residues. CDR1 is SGHAT, CDR2 FQNNGV, per germline. The V and J ends lost 5 bases and 5 bases respectively, with 9 bases between them. The CDR3 loop is CASSPHRYGYTF. CDR3 coding DNA: TGTGCCAGCAGCCCACACAGGTATGGCTACACCTTC.

The CDR3 loop reads CAISEPREANTEAFF. In DNA, the CDR3 is TGTGCCATCAGTGAGCCGCGGGAGGCGAACACTGAAGCTTTCTTT. The genes are TRBV10-3 and TRBJ1-1; D is unclear. The CDR3 has 15 residues. V gave up 2 bases and J gave up 1 base, with 11 bases separating them. Germline values: CDR1 ENHRY, CDR2 SYGVKD.

The gene calls are TRBV28 and TRBJ2-6, with a tentative D call TRBD1 (5 bases). V lost 3 bases to trimming and J lost 1 base, with 13 bases between them. CDR3 length: 17 residues. Germline CDR1 and CDR2: MDHEN and SYDVKM. This chain's CDR3 is CASSLGQDVSGANVLTF. The CDR3 region has the DNA TGTGCCAGCAGTTTGGGGCAGGATGTATCTGGGGCCAACGTCCTGACTTTC.

V gene TRBV7-2 combines with J gene TRBJ2-7; 8 bases line up with TRBD2. The CDR3 spans 14 residues. V was clipped by 5 bases and J by 5 bases; unmatched bases: 8. CDR1 and CDR2 from the germline V gene are SGHTA and FQGNSA. The chain's CDR3 is CASSNTATSDEQYF. CDR3 bases: TGTGCCAGCAGCAACACAGCGACTAGCGACGAGCAGTACTTC.

This chain uses TRBV5-5 with TRBJ1-1; no firm D call. Trimming took 4 bases from V and 0 from J, leaving 10 bases between them. This CDR3 region has 14 residues. Germline V gene lookup returns CDR1 SGHKS and CDR2 YYEKEE (reference sequence). CDR3 sequence: CASSPGMLNTEAFF. The CDR3 DNA follows: TGTGCCAGCAGCCCCGGGATGCTGAACACTGAAGCTTTCTTT.

V gene TRBV12-5 combines with J gene TRBJ2-7; 12 bases are a match to TRBD1. Trimming cost V 6 bases and J 6 bases; bases outside gene matches: 6. Germline assignment: CDR1 LGHNT and CDR2 FRNRAP. There are 14 residues in the CDR3. The CDR3 region has the DNA TGTGCTAGTGGACCGGGACAGGGGGCGTCCGAGCAGTACTTC. It codes for CASGPGQGASEQYF.

This chain links TRBV6-5 with TRBJ2-5; 10 bases agree with TRBD1. The V and J ends lost 6 bases and 1 base, in that order; junction bases with no gene match: 2. CDR1 and CDR2 from the germline V gene are MNHEY and SVGAGI. The length of the CDR3 is 14 residues. This CDR3 reads CASSWTGGQETQYF. CDR3 sequence (DNA): TGTGCCAGCAGCTGGACAGGGGGCCAAGAGACCCAGTACTTC.

The chain joins TRBV5-4 to TRBJ1-2; 7 bases are shared with TRBD1. Germline V gives CDR1 SGHNT, CDR2 YYREEE (reference sequence). Trimming removed 2 bases from V and 7 bases from J; junction bases left unmatched: 11. The CDR3 runs 15 residues. The DNA of the CDR3 is TGTGCCAGCAGCTTTTCGAGAGGGGGCGGAGGTGGCTACACCTTC. Protein sequence: CASSFSRGGGGGYTF.

The chain recombines TRBV7-9 with TRBJ1-1; no clear D gene. This CDR3 has 13 amino acids. The germline V and J ends were trimmed by 0 bases and 10 bases, with 12 bases remaining between them. CDR1 and CDR2 (germline): SEHNR, FQNEAQ (reference sequence). Written as DNA, the CDR3 is TGTGCCAGCAGCTTAGCGGGGTCGAGGGCAGCTTTCTTT. It encodes CASSLAGSRAAFF. Based on the CDR3 plus reference TRBV7-9 and TRBJ1-1, the full variable domain is DTGVSQNPRHKITKRGQNVTFRCDPISEHNRLYWYRQTLGQGPEFLTYFQNEAQLEKSRLLSDRFSAERPKGSFSTLEIQRTEQGDSAMYLCASSLAGSRAAFFGQGTRLTVV.

The genes are TRBV6-2 or TRBV6-3 and TRBJ1-2; D is perhaps TRBD1 (5 bases). Trimming removed 2 bases at V and 3 bases at J, with 16 bases between. The germline V gene has CDR1 MNHEY and CDR2 SVGEGT. This CDR3 has 16 amino acids. CDR3 sequence reads: CASSYGFGGSDYGYTF. The CDR3 bases are TGTGCCAGCAGTTACGGGTTCGGGGGAAGCGACTATGGCTACACCTTC.

CDR3 coding DNA: TGTGCCATCAGTAAAAACCCTTCCGACAGTGGGGAGACCCAGTACTTC. Protein: CAISKNPSDSGETQYF. V and J are TRBV10-3 and TRBJ2-5; perhaps TRBD1 as D (5 bases). The CDR3 is 16 amino acids. Germline V gene lookup returns CDR1 ENHRY and CDR2 SYGVKD. Deletions cut 5 bases from V and 5 bases from J, with 21 bases between.

The J gene is TRBJ2-5, the V gene TRBV11-2; 16 bases match TRBD2. Germline V gives CDR1 SGHAT, CDR2 FQNNGV. V lost 7 bases and J lost 3; bases outside the gene matches: 14. This CDR3 is 19 amino acids long. The CDR3 region is CASTKNPPGLAGGEETQYF. In nucleotides, the CDR3 is TGTGCCAGCACCAAAAATCCACCGGGACTAGCGGGGGGGGAAGAGACCCAGTACTTC.

The table lists this clone with a few counts. The chain links TRBV7-3 to TRBJ2-1, with TRBD2 as a possible D gene (5 bases). Germline V gene data show CDR1 as SGHTA and CDR2 as FQGTGA. This CDR3 has 16 amino acids. V dropped 2 bases and J dropped 10 bases, with 21 bases sitting between them. DNA for the CDR3: TGTGCCAGCAGCTTAGGTCGGGGAAACGGAGCAAAGGAGCAGTTCTTC. Translation: CASSLGRGNGAKEQFF.

This clone was observed a single time. The rearrangement joins TRBV6-2 or TRBV6-3 to TRBJ2-7; perhaps TRBD2 as D (5 bases). This CDR3 region has 14 residues. Trimming pared 6 bases from V and 1 base from J, leaving 13 bases between. Germline V gene sequence: CDR1 MNHEY, CDR2 SVGEGT. CDR3 nucleotide sequence: TGTGCCAGCAGCTTCCTACGGGGATCCTACGAGCAGTACTTC. This sequence encodes CASSFLRGSYEQYF.

The chain is built from TRBV4-3 and TRBJ2-3; 16 bases agree with TRBD2. With 4 bases clipped from V and 3 bases from J, the junction kept 1 base outside the gene matches. CDR1 and CDR2 from the germline V gene are LGHNA and YSLEER. The CDR3 spans 16 residues. As DNA, the CDR3 is TGCGCCAGCAGCCCGGGACTAGCGGGAGGGACAGATACGCAGTATTTT. This translates into CASSPGLAGGTDTQYF.

The V and J genes are TRBV10-2 and TRBJ2-3, with D uncertain. The CDR3 has 13 amino acids. Germline V CDR1 and CDR2: WSHSY, SAAADI. With 6 bases removed from V and 0 bases from J, the gap between germline ends came to 7 bases. The chain's CDR3 is CASRETSTDTQYF. The CDR3 nucleotides are TGCGCCAGCAGAGAGACTAGCACAGATACGCAGTATTTT.

J is TRBJ1-5 and V is TRBV7-8, with no clear D. V lost 4 bases, J lost 6 bases, and 16 bases lay in between. This CDR3 has 15 amino acids. In germline, CDR1 is SGHVS, CDR2 FQNEAQ. CDR3 amino acids: CASSSGGDLTQPQHF. In DNA, the CDR3 is TGTGCCAGCAGCTCTGGAGGTGACCTCACTCAGCCCCAGCATTTT.

V gene TRBV11-3 combines with J gene TRBJ2-2; TRBD1 aligns across 7 bases. The CDR3 has 15 amino acids. The V gene end was trimmed by 2 bases and the J gene end by 7 bases; junction bases not matched to a gene: 7. Germline CDR1 and CDR2: SGHNT and YENEEA. DNA for the CDR3: TGTGCCAGCAGCTTATTACAGGGGTTGGACGGGGAGCTGTTTTTT. Encoded protein: CASSLLQGLDGELFF.

The chain links TRBV6-5 to TRBJ2-5, with D uncertain. The CDR3 totals 14 residues. Germline V lookup: CDR1 MNHEY, CDR2 SVGAGI. The ends were cut back, 0 bases at V and 4 bases at J, with 9 bases in the middle. The CDR3: CASSYSNPGETQYF. Written as DNA, the CDR3 is TGTGCCAGCAGTTACTCGAACCCGGGAGAGACCCAGTACTTC.

CDR3 coding DNA: TGTGCCAGTATCGGACAGGGGGATGAAGCTTTCTTT. It translates to CASIGQGDEAFF. The chain joins TRBV19 to TRBJ1-1; 10 nucleotides align to TRBD1. The junction had 3 bases not matched to a gene; V was cut back by 7 bases and J by 7 bases. CDR1 is LNHDA, CDR2 SQIVND, per germline (reference sequence). There are 12 residues in the CDR3.

V gene TRBV30 combines with J gene TRBJ1-6, with D possibly being TRBD1 (6 bases). The CDR3 covers 13 residues. Trimming pared 3 bases from V and 7 bases from J, leaving 10 bases between. The germline CDR1 and CDR2 sequences are GTSNPN and SVGIG (reference sequence). This CDR3 is CAWSGGGNSPLHF. The CDR3 DNA sequence: TGTGCCTGGAGCGGTGGGGGCAATTCACCCCTCCACTTT.

This rearrangement joins TRBV19 to TRBJ1-5; D gene uncertain. Per germline, CDR1 LNHDA and CDR2 SQIVND (reference sequence). CDR3 length equals 15 residues. V lost 7 bases to trimming and J lost 5 bases, with 18 bases between them. For the CDR3, the DNA is TGTGCCAGTACCCCGGGGAGGGAACAAGATCAGCCCCAGCATTTT. Its protein is CASTPGREQDQPQHF.

The chain carries TRBV11-2 and TRBJ2-7, with a tentative D call TRBD2 (5 bases). Germline assignment: CDR1 SGHAT and CDR2 FQNNGV. Trimming took off 4 bases at V and 4 bases at J, with 14 bases between the two ends. The CDR3 covers 14 residues. Here the CDR3 reads CASSSVQERYEQYF. The CDR3 DNA sequence: TGTGCCAGCAGCTCGGTGCAGGAGCGGTACGAGCAGTACTTC.

Notes on this clone: A read error may account for a junction end that differs from germline. The chain uses TRBV2 and TRBJ1-4, with 9 bases lining up with TRBD1. CDR1 is SNHLY and CDR2 is FYNNEI in the germline V gene. This CDR3 contains 15 residues. The CDR3 DNA follows: TGTGCCAGCAGGGAAGACAGGGGGTTGTCTGAAAAACTGTTTTTT. Protein product: CASREDRGLSEKLFF.

V is TRBV5-4 and J is TRBJ1-2; D possibly corresponds to TRBD1 (6 bases). Germline V gene data show CDR1 as SGHNT and CDR2 as YYREEE (reference sequence). The CDR3 length is 15 residues. V dropped 0 bases and J dropped 4 bases, with 13 bases sitting between them. For the CDR3, the DNA is TGTGCCAGCAGCTTGGTCGGGGGGCTAGGCTATGGCTACACCTTC. Translated: CASSLVGGLGYGYTF.

The genes are TRBV3-1 (or the pseudogene TRBV3-2) and TRBJ2-5, with D possibly TRBD1 on 5 matching bases. CDR3 length: 13 amino acids. V lost 4 bases, J lost 5 bases, and 11 bases lay in between. CDR1 and CDR2 (germline): LGHDT, YNNKEL (reference sequence). CDR3 in amino acids: CASSPRTRETQYF. The CDR3 nucleotides read TGTGCCAGCAGCCCTCGGACAAGGGAGACCCAGTACTTC.